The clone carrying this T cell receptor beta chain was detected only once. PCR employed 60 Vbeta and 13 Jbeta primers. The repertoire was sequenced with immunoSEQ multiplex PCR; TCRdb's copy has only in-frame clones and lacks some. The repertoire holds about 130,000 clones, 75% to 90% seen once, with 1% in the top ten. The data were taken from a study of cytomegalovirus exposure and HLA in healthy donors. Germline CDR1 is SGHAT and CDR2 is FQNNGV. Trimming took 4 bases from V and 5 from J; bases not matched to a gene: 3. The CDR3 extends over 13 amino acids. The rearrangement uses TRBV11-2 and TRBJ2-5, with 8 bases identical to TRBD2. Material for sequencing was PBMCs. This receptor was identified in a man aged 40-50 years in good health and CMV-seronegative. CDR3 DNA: TGTGCCAGCAGCTCGGGACTAGTGGAGACCCAGTACTTC. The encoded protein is CASSSGLVETQYF.